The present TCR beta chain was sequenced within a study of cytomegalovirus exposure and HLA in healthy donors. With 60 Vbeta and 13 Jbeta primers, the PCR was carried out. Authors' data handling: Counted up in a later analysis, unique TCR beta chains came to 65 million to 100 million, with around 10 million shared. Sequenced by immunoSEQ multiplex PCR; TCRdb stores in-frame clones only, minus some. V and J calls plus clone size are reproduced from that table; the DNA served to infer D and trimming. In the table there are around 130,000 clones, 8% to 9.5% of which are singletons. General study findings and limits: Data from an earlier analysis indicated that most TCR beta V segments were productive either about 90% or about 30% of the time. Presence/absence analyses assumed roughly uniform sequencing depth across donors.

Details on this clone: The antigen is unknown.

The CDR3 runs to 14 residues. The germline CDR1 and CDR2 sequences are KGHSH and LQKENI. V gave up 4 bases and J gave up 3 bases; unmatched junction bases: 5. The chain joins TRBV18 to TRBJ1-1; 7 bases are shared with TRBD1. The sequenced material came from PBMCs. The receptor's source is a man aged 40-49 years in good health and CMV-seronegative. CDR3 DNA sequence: TGTGCCAGCTCACTAACAGGGGTGCACACTGAAGCTTTCTTT. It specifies CASSLTGVHTEAFF.